This passage covers 14 T cell receptor beta chains from one sample sequenced in a study of breast tumors, draining lymph nodes, adjacent tissues. TCRdb re-called the multiplex PCR reads with MiXCR, one entry per CDR3 protein. The data contain approximately 130,000 distinct CDR3 sequences, around 20% of them seen just once; the ten biggest clones take up about 2.2%. The lymph nodes were axillary draining lymph nodes from breast cancer patients. The sample was axillary lymph node tissue. These TCRs come from a female donor with breast cancer. Some clones in this sample may be carry-over from other donors' samples.

About this clonotype itself: This may come from a read error, since a much larger clone is one base off. The chain employs TRBV30 and TRBJ2-1, with TRBD2 matching 10 bases. Germline CDR1 is GTSNPN and CDR2 is SVGIG (reference sequence). The CDR3 extends over 15 amino acids. In DNA form, the CDR3 reads TGTGCCTGGACACCCGGGACTAGCGTTCTCAATGAGCAGCTCTTC. As protein: CAWTPGTSVLNEQLF.

This clonotype was counted many times. The chain combines TRBV6-6 with TRBJ1-6; 7 nucleotides align to TRBD1. This CDR3 has 15 amino acids. The germline gives CDR1 MNHNY, CDR2 SVGAGI (reference sequence). After removal of 6 bases from V and 6 bases from J, the junction contained 8 bases not matched to a gene. CDR3 bases: TGTGCCAGCAGAGCAGAGGGACAGACTAATTCACCCCTCCACTTT. Amino acid sequence: CASRAEGQTNSPLHF.

The gene calls are TRBV4-1 and TRBJ1-1; no definite D call. The germline V and J ends were trimmed by 6 bases and 1 base, with 9 bases remaining between them. Germline values: CDR1 MGHRA, CDR2 YSYEKL. CDR3 length: 13 residues. CDR3 DNA: TGCGCCAGCAGTAAGGGCCGGAACACTGAAGCTTTCTTT. It codes for CASSKGRNTEAFF.

Concerning this clonotype: This may stem from a read error, because a much larger clone lies one nucleotide away. As the CDR3 is not closed by the conserved phenylalanine or tryptophan, this likely results from a read error. V and J are TRBV27 and TRBJ2-3, with D unresolved. Germline CDR1 reads MNHEY; CDR2 reads SMNVEV (reference sequence). V gave up 7 bases and J gave up 2 bases, with 4 bases separating them. CDR3 size: 11 residues. CDR3 in DNA: TGTGCCAGCAAGTTCACAGATACGCAGTATCTT. Its protein product is CASKFTDTQYL.

This clonotype occurred many times. The chain couples TRBV18 to TRBJ2-3, with D hard to call. Germline V gives CDR1 KGHSH, CDR2 LQKENI. Trimming left V 3 bases short and J 2 bases short, with 9 bases between. This CDR3 has 14 residues. The CDR3 sequence: CASSPRLNTDTQYF. The DNA for the CDR3 is TGTGCCAGCTCACCCCGCCTTAACACAGATACGCAGTATTTT.

Comments on this clonotype: A much larger clone sits a single nucleotide away, making a read error possible. The rearrangement uses TRBV28 and TRBJ2-7; D possibly corresponds to TRBD2 (6 bases). The V end lost 1 base, the J end lost 2 bases, and 12 bases lay between the germline ends. Germline assignment: CDR1 MDHEN and CDR2 SYDVKM. The CDR3 length is 15 residues. This CDR3 reads CASSLLGRGAYEQYF. Written as DNA, the CDR3 is TGTGCCAGCAGTTTATTGGGGCGGGGCGCCTACGAGCAGTACTTC.

Ten or more counts support this clonotype. V and J are TRBV5-1 and TRBJ2-2; tentative D call: TRBD2 (6 bases). The CDR3 spans 14 residues. V was pared by 3 bases and J by 6 bases, with 12 bases between. The V gene's germline CDR1 is SGHRS and CDR2 YFSETQ. The CDR3 DNA reads TGCGCCAGCAGCTGGTTGGGGGGTCCCGGGGAGCTGTTTTTT. Protein: CASSWLGGPGELFF.

A few counts support this clonotype. The genes are TRBV28 and TRBJ1-5; D is undetermined. The CDR3 covers 18 residues. Germline CDR1 reads MDHEN; CDR2 reads SYDVKM. Trimming cost V 3 bases and J 4 bases, with 22 bases left between them. The CDR3 nucleotides are TGTGCCAGCAGTTTGTGGGGTCGGTCACAGTCCTTAAATCAGCCCCAGCATTTT. Protein: CASSLWGRSQSLNQPQHF.

This clonotype was counted ten times or more. The CDR3 coding sequence is TGCGCCAGCAGCGGAGGGGACCACACCGGGGAGCTGTTTTTT. Translation: CASSGGDHTGELFF. The chain recombines TRBV5-1 with TRBJ2-2; perhaps TRBD2 as D (6 bases). The length of the CDR3 is 14 residues. Germline lookup yields CDR1 SGHRS and CDR2 YFSETQ. The V and J ends lost 4 bases and 3 bases respectively, with 10 bases between them.

Only a few counts were recorded for this clonotype. The chain joins TRBV16 to TRBJ1-2; no reliable D call. The CDR3 length is 14 residues. The V and J ends lost 0 bases and 7 bases respectively, with 12 bases between them. Germline CDR1 reads KGHSY; CDR2 reads FQNENV. CDR3 nucleotide sequence: TGTGCCAGCAGCCAATCGACGGCAGTTAGTGGCTACACCTTC. The encoded protein is CASSQSTAVSGYTF.

This clonotype was recorded at least ten times. The chain carries TRBV30 and TRBJ2-7, with D tentatively TRBD1 (6 bases). The CDR3 spans 16 residues. The germline CDR1 and CDR2 sequences are GTSNPN and SVGIG (reference sequence). V was trimmed by 0 bases and J by 2 bases, leaving 17 bases between them. CDR3 bases: TGTGCCTGGAGTGTACTGAAGGGGGAGAGGGCCTACGAGCAGTACTTC. This codes for CAWSVLKGERAYEQYF.

This clonotype was observed many times. The V and J genes are TRBV7-2 and TRBJ1-2; a weak D match, TRBD1 (5 bases). The germline V gene encodes CDR1 SGHTA and CDR2 FQGNSA. Trimming cost V 5 bases and J 6 bases, with 13 bases left between them. There are 13 residues in the CDR3. CDR3 sequence: CASSPGNWDGYTF. In DNA, the CDR3 is TGTGCCAGCAGCCCAGGGAATTGGGATGGCTACACCTTC.

Comment on this clonotype: Being one base from a much bigger clone, this may be a read error. The chain joins TRBV30 to TRBJ1-2; tentatively, D is TRBD1 (6 bases). The germline V gene encodes CDR1 GTSNPN and CDR2 SVGIG (reference sequence). The CDR3 totals 14 residues. Trimming stripped 1 base from V and 7 bases from J, with 16 bases between. The CDR3: CAWSALGGDLGYTF. The DNA of the CDR3 is TGTGCCTGGAGTGCCCTCGGGGGCGATCTTGGCTACACCTTC. The full variable domain, rest sourced from reference TRBV30 and TRBJ1-2, is SQTIHQWPATLVQPVGSPLSLECTVEGTSNPNLYWYRQAAGRGLQLLFYSVGIGQISSEVPQNLSASRPQDRQFILSSKKLLLSDSGFYLCAWSALGGDLGYTFGSGTRLTVV.

There are many counts of this clonotype. The chain carries TRBV20-1 and TRBJ2-7, with 8 bases matching TRBD1. The ends lost 4 bases at V and 3 bases at J; junction bases unmatched: 11. Germline V gives CDR1 DFQATT, CDR2 SNEGSKA (reference sequence). This CDR3 region has 15 residues. The CDR3 DNA reads TGCAGTGCTACAACAGGGGGTCCGGCCCTCTACGAGCAGTACTTC. Encoded protein: CSATTGGPALYEQYF.